What follows are 8 T cell receptor beta chains derived from one specimen sequenced in a study of T cells after yellow fever vaccination. MiXCR was run by TCRdb on the 5' RACE reads, yielding one entry per CDR3 protein. The table has 500,000 to 650,000 distinct CDR3 sequences, 9% to 15% seen once; the top ten hold about 15%. Here the sequenced sample was PBMCs, taken on the day of the yellow fever booster vaccination. The receptor set was obtained from a man younger than 40 who received the YFV17D yellow fever vaccine.

This sequence joins TRBV18 and TRBJ1-6; no firm D call. Per germline, CDR1 KGHSH and CDR2 LQKENI. V gave up 2 bases and J gave up 5 bases, with 10 bases separating them. The CDR3 extends over 15 amino acids. CDR3 residues: CASSPLAENNSPLHF. CDR3 in DNA: TGTGCCAGCTCACCATTGGCAGAAAATAATTCACCCCTCCACTTT.

This clonotype was seen only a few times. The V gene is TRBV24-1, the J gene TRBJ2-1, with 10 positions matching TRBD2. The V gene end was trimmed by 8 bases and the J gene end by 7 bases; junction bases not matched to a gene: 7. Germline V gene sequence: CDR1 KGHDR, CDR2 SFDVKD. The CDR3 runs 14 residues. The CDR3 region is CATNSGRYDNEQFF. The CDR3 DNA sequence: TGTGCCACCAATAGCGGGAGGTATGATAATGAGCAGTTCTTC.

V usage is TRBV7-9 and J usage is TRBJ2-1; D gene unclear. V gave up 5 bases and J gave up 4 bases, with 9 bases separating them. The germline CDR1 and CDR2 sequences are SEHNR and FQNEAQ (reference sequence). CDR3 length: 13 residues. The CDR3 sequence: CASSPARYNEQFF. The CDR3 DNA follows: TGTGCCAGCAGCCCGGCCCGGTACAATGAGCAGTTCTTC.

The chain employs TRBV2 and TRBJ1-4, with 9 bases fitting TRBD1. CDR3 length: 15 residues. V shed 3 bases and J 9 bases; nucleotides not matched to a gene: 8. Germline V gene data show CDR1 as SNHLY and CDR2 as FYNNEI. CDR3 protein: CASSDMGQGLQKLFF. CDR3 bases: TGTGCCAGCAGTGATATGGGACAGGGTCTTCAAAAACTGTTTTTT.

This clonotype was picked up a small number of times. The CDR3, as DNA: TGTGCCACGAGGGCCAACTCCTACAATGAGCAGTTCTTC. Its translation: CATRANSYNEQFF. The rearrangement joins TRBV6-1 to TRBJ2-1; tentative D call: TRBD2 (5 bases). Between the trimmed V and J ends, which lost 10 bases and 0 bases, there was a span of 10 bases. The CDR3 runs 13 residues. Per germline, CDR1 MNHNS and CDR2 SASEGT.

V usage is TRBV9 and J usage is TRBJ2-5; D is undetermined. Looked up from germline, CDR1 is SGDLS and CDR2 is YYNGEE. This CDR3 is 15 amino acids long. The germline V and J ends were trimmed by 0 bases and 5 bases, with 14 bases remaining between them. DNA for the CDR3: TGTGCCAGCAGCGTAGCCTCCGGGTCCTATGAGACCCAGTACTTC. This gives the protein CASSVASGSYETQYF.

The chain couples TRBV28 to TRBJ1-1, with D maybe TRBD1 (5 bases). V gave up 7 bases and J gave up 0 bases, with 9 bases separating them. CDR1 is MDHEN, CDR2 SYDVKM, per germline. The CDR3 runs 13 residues. The DNA for the CDR3 is TGTGCCAGCAAAGGGACGGTGAACACTGAAGCTTTCTTT. This sequence encodes CASKGTVNTEAFF. Full variable domain (remainder filled in from reference TRBV28 and TRBJ1-1): DVKVTQSSRYLVKRTGEKVFLECVQDMDHENMFWYRQDPGLGLRLIYFSYDVKMKEKGDIPEGYSVSREKKERFSLILESASTNQTSMYLCASKGTVNTEAFFGQGTRLTVV.

In its sample, this clonotype was seen a few times. CDR3 nucleotides: TGCAGTGCCATTGACAGGAATGAGCAGTTCTTC. This encodes CSAIDRNEQFF. The V and J genes are TRBV20-1 and TRBJ2-1; D is possibly TRBD1 (6 bases). V lost 6 bases, J lost 7 bases, and 10 bases lay in between. From germline, CDR1 is DFQATT and CDR2 SNEGSKA (reference sequence). The CDR3 runs to 11 residues.